These 10 T cell receptor beta chains share one sample of origin, sequenced in a study of CD8 T cells in ankylosing spondylitis. One entry per CDR3 protein, called by TCRdb with MiXCR from the 5' RACE reads. This sample has under 400,000 distinct CDR3 sequences, with under 14% found just once. The sample taken for sequencing was blood, either unsorted or a sorted T cell fraction (not recorded which). These receptors all stem from a female donor with ankylosing spondylitis or in good health (not recorded which).

Ten or more counts support this clonotype. For the CDR3, the DNA is TGTGCTAGTGGTTTTCGCGCAGGGGAGGCAGGGGTCACAGATACGCAGTATTTT. Its protein is CASGFRAGEAGVTDTQYF. The gene calls are TRBV12-5 and TRBJ2-3; TRBD1 or TRBD2 may be the D gene (6 bases each). The germline V gene has CDR1 LGHNT and CDR2 FRNRAP. The CDR3 extends over 18 amino acids. The V end lost 3 bases, the J end lost 2 bases, and 21 bases lay between the germline ends.

The sample holds many counts of this clonotype. The chain is built from TRBV7-2 and TRBJ2-2; D perhaps matches TRBD1 (6 bases). Germline-derived CDR1 and CDR2 are SGHTA and FQGNSA. V was shortened by 5 bases and J by 2 bases, with 12 bases between the two germline ends. This CDR3 is 15 amino acids long. The CDR3 sequence is CASSQTGLNTGELFF. In nucleotides, the CDR3 is TGTGCCAGCAGCCAAACAGGGCTTAACACCGGGGAGCTGTTTTTT.

This clonotype has just a few counts. This chain joins TRBV5-6 and TRBJ1-1; D gene unclear. This CDR3 has 14 amino acids. Looked up from germline, CDR1 is SGHDT and CDR2 is YYEEEE. With 0 bases removed from V and 6 bases from J, the gap between germline ends came to 12 bases. This chain's CDR3 is CASSLAESAPEAFF. DNA for the CDR3: TGTGCCAGCAGCTTGGCAGAAAGCGCCCCTGAAGCTTTCTTT. Full variable domain (rest looked up from reference TRBV5-6 and TRBJ1-1): DAGVTQSPTHLIKTRGQQVTLRCSPKSGHDTVSWYQQALGQGPQFIFQYYEEEERQRGNFPDRFSGHQFPNYSSELNVNALLLGDSALYLCASSLAESAPEAFFGQGTRLTVV.

At least ten counts were recorded for this clonotype. CDR3 loop: CSARHGTGANVLTF. CDR3 coding DNA: TGCAGTGCTAGACACGGTACCGGGGCCAACGTCCTGACTTTC. This rearrangement joins TRBV20-1 to TRBJ2-6; no firm D call. CDR1 DFQATT and CDR2 SNEGSKA come from the germline V gene (reference sequence). This CDR3 is built from 14 residues. Trimming left V 2 bases short and J 4 bases short, with 9 bases between.

This clonotype was recorded at least ten times. The chain uses TRBV12-3 or TRBV12-4 and TRBJ1-5; the match to TRBD1 covers 7 bases. This CDR3 is built from 14 residues. Germline trimming cut 5 bases from V and 9 bases from J; bases unmatched to any gene: 10. This CDR3 reads CASSRDRSSGPQHF. For the CDR3, the DNA is TGTGCCAGCAGTCGGGACAGATCTTCTGGGCCCCAGCATTTT.

At least ten counts were recorded for this clonotype. The chain employs TRBV7-9 and TRBJ1-3; 9 nucleotides align to TRBD1. Trimming removed 8 bases from V and 2 bases from J; junction bases left unmatched: 4. Germline V gene sequence: CDR1 SEHNR, CDR2 FQNEAQ (reference sequence). The CDR3 has 14 residues. CDR3 sequence: CASVRDRAGNTIYF. The CDR3 bases are TGTGCCAGCGTCCGGGACAGGGCTGGAAACACCATATATTTT.

In its sample, this clonotype was seen a few times. The genes are TRBV27 and TRBJ1-6; tentatively, D is TRBD1 (6 bases). The CDR3 has 15 amino acids. Germline loops: CDR1 MNHEY, CDR2 SMNVEV (reference sequence). Trimming shortened V by 8 bases and J by 6 bases, and 17 bases separated the two germline ends. Here the CDR3 DNA reads TGTGCCAGCCGCGAAACGGGGGGCCTTAATTCACCCCTCCACTTT. Protein product: CASRETGGLNSPLHF.

Only a few counts were recorded for this clonotype. The chain employs TRBV5-1 and TRBJ2-1; TRBD2 is a possible D gene (7 bases). This CDR3 is 15 amino acids long. From germline, CDR1 is SGHRS and CDR2 YFSETQ. V lost 6 bases and J 10 bases, leaving 23 bases between the germline ends. As DNA, the CDR3 is TGCGCCAGCACGGTCGGCGGGGGCCAGTCAGGAGAGCAGTTCTTC. Amino acids: CASTVGGGQSGEQFF.

This clonotype was counted many times. The J gene is TRBJ1-4, the V gene TRBV20-1; the D gene is possibly TRBD1 (5 bases). Trimming took 0 bases from V and 8 from J, leaving 16 bases between them. There are 15 residues in the CDR3. CDR1 DFQATT and CDR2 SNEGSKA come from the germline V gene (reference sequence). DNA of the CDR3: TGCAGTGCTAGAGACCAGCGGGGCCTGGGGGAAAAACTGTTTTTT. Its translation: CSARDQRGLGEKLFF.

In this sample, this clonotype turned up many times. The rearrangement joins TRBV20-1 to TRBJ2-2; D unresolved. Trimming shortened V by 3 bases and J by 1 base, and 6 bases separated the two germline ends. Germline V gives CDR1 DFQATT, CDR2 SNEGSKA (reference sequence). This CDR3 comprises 13 residues. In DNA, the CDR3 is TGCAGTGCTAGTTACGGGAACACCGGGGAGCTGTTTTTT. This codes for CSASYGNTGELFF.